A single sample is the source of the 17 T cell receptor beta chains below, sequenced in a study of shared clonotypes between healthy human individuals (dated by TCRdb to the early 2020s). Library prep was done by the immunoSEQ multiplex PCR assay. What TCRdb holds here is the immuneACCESS table cut down to in-frame rearrangements. Part of the clones is not present; checked against another copy, under half of the missing clones reflect an unresolved V gene, and the others are unexplained. The sample profile shows more than 850,000 clones; about 80% of them were found once. The ten largest clones add up to under 0.65% of the sample. The sequenced sample was memory CD4+ T cells from PBMCs. According to the study, the label for this sample's cell subset or site signals: CD45RA-negative fraction. The receptors come from a man between 18 and 35 years old in good health. Some clones in this sample may be carry-over from other donors' samples.

Remarks on this clone: Other DNA sequences within the sample encode an identical CDR3. The chain recombines TRBV28 with TRBJ1-1; D gene uncertain. The germline V and J ends were trimmed by 1 base and 7 bases, with 7 bases remaining between them. CDR1 and CDR2 (germline): MDHEN, SYDVKM. There are 12 residues in the CDR3. CDR3 coding DNA: TGTGCCAGCAGTTTATCTGGGCTTGAAGCTTTCTTT. It codes for CASSLSGLEAFF.

The gene calls are TRBV6-5 and TRBJ2-6; D is unclear. The CDR3 has 15 amino acids. V lost 4 bases and J 1 base, leaving 8 bases between the germline ends. Germline CDR1 and CDR2: MNHEY and SVGAGI. Here the CDR3 DNA reads TGTGCCAGCAGTTCCCCTAGGTCTGGGGCCAACGTCCTGACTTTC. As protein: CASSSPRSGANVLTF.

Only one count was recorded for this clone. The chain has TRBV5-1 and TRBJ2-1, with 7 bases lining up with TRBD2. V trimming: 0 bases; J trimming: 5 bases; junction bases outside the gene matches: 5. CDR1 SGHRS and CDR2 YFSETQ come from the germline V gene. CDR3 length equals 15 residues. This chain's CDR3 is CASSLGEGAHNEQFF. The DNA of the CDR3 is TGCGCCAGCAGCTTGGGGGAGGGCGCTCACAATGAGCAGTTCTTC.

The CDR3, as DNA: TGTGCCAGCAGGTTGGCGGAAGGAGAGACCCAGTACTTC. Translation: CASRLAEGETQYF. The chain recombines TRBV11-1 with TRBJ2-5; D gene ambiguous. This CDR3 has 13 residues. V lost 6 bases, J lost 4 bases, and 12 bases lay in between. The germline V gene has CDR1 SGHAT and CDR2 FQDESV (reference sequence).

V and J are TRBV6-6 and TRBJ1-2; D gene uncertain. Trimming removed 8 bases from V and 5 bases from J, with 12 bases in between. CDR1 MNHNY and CDR2 SVGAGI come from the germline V gene (reference sequence). The CDR3 sequence is 12 residues long. As DNA, the CDR3 is TGTGCCAGCCTTTTAGGCGGGTATGGCTACACCTTC. It translates to CASLLGGYGYTF.

This rearrangement joins TRBV7-9 to TRBJ2-7; 10 bases line up with TRBD1. V shed 5 bases, J shed 2 bases, and the junction held 6 bases outside the gene matches. Germline V gene sequence: CDR1 SEHNR, CDR2 FQNEAQ (reference sequence). The CDR3 is 15 amino acids. The CDR3 sequence: CASSHAGQGTYEQYF. CDR3 DNA sequence: TGTGCCAGCAGCCATGCGGGACAGGGGACCTACGAGCAGTACTTC.

The chain joins TRBV5-1 to TRBJ1-3, with no clear D. Trimming shortened V by 4 bases and J by 0 bases, and 11 bases separated the two germline ends. Germline CDR1 is SGHRS and CDR2 is YFSETQ. The CDR3 contains 15 residues. The CDR3 coding sequence is TGCGCCAGCAGCCCCGGGGTCAGCTCTGGAAACACCATATATTTT. This encodes CASSPGVSSGNTIYF.

This clone showed up just a few times. The chain has TRBV11-2 and TRBJ2-5; possibly TRBD2 for D (5 bases). Trimming took 8 bases from V and 0 from J, leaving 19 bases between them. CDR1 SGHAT and CDR2 FQNNGV come from the germline V gene. The CDR3 is 16 residues long. The CDR3, as DNA: TGTGCCAGCGCCCGCCGGGGATCCACAAACCAAGAGACCCAGTACTTC. As protein: CASARRGSTNQETQYF.

V gene TRBV18 combines with J gene TRBJ2-1; no clear D gene. V was pared by 0 bases and J by 9 bases, with 9 bases between. This CDR3 comprises 13 residues. Per germline, CDR1 KGHSH and CDR2 LQKENI. The CDR3 is CASSPPGRGEQFF. In DNA, the CDR3 is TGTGCCAGCTCACCACCCGGCCGTGGTGAGCAGTTCTTC.

The chain employs TRBV6-6 and TRBJ1-1; D not resolved. The CDR3 loop spans 11 amino acids. Germline CDR1 is MNHNY and CDR2 is SVGAGI (reference sequence). With 7 bases removed from V and 4 bases from J, the gap between germline ends came to 7 bases. The CDR3 is CASNKGTEAFF. In nucleotides, the CDR3 is TGTGCCAGCAATAAGGGCACTGAAGCTTTCTTT.

This clone was seen a few times. The chain combines TRBV5-1 with TRBJ2-5, with 9 bases matching TRBD1. The J segment lost 5 bases and the V segment lost 4 bases, leaving 6 bases of the junction unmatched. The CDR3 spans 14 residues. From germline, CDR1 is SGHRS and CDR2 YFSETQ. The CDR3 nucleotides are TGCGCCAGCAGCACGACAGGGGGATTGGAGACCCAGTACTTC. Protein sequence: CASSTTGGLETQYF.

The rearrangement joins TRBV5-1 to TRBJ2-1, with 12 bases aligning to TRBD2. This CDR3 has 16 residues. Germline values: CDR1 SGHRS, CDR2 YFSETQ. The V segment lost 1 base and the J segment 4 bases; nucleotides outside the gene matches: 3. The CDR3 here is CASSLFGTSGYNEQFF. In DNA, the CDR3 is TGCGCCAGCAGCTTGTTTGGGACTAGCGGGTACAATGAGCAGTTCTTC.

This chain uses TRBV5-6 with TRBJ1-6; a possible D gene is TRBD1 (5 bases). This CDR3 contains 16 residues. The V gene lost 0 bases and the J gene lost 6 bases, with 13 bases spanning the gap. Looked up from germline, CDR1 is SGHDT and CDR2 is YYEEEE. In DNA, the CDR3 is TGTGCCAGCAGCTTGGCCGGGGGGTCGCCTAATTCACCCCTCCACTTT. The encoded protein is CASSLAGGSPNSPLHF. The whole variable domain, filled in from reference TRBV5-6 and TRBJ1-6, reads DAGVTQSPTHLIKTRGQQVTLRCSPKSGHDTVSWYQQALGQGPQFIFQYYEEEERQRGNFPDRFSGHQFPNYSSELNVNALLLGDSALYLCASSLAGGSPNSPLHFGNGTRLTVT.

The genes are TRBV5-4 and TRBJ1-1; D perhaps matches TRBD1 (5 bases). Germline V lookup: CDR1 SGHNT, CDR2 YYREEE (reference sequence). V was cut by 4 bases and J by 1 base, with 14 bases left in between. The CDR3 length is 15 residues. CDR3 coding DNA: TGTGCCAGCAGCCCTTGGTCGGGGGGGAACACTGAAGCTTTCTTT. Translation: CASSPWSGGNTEAFF.

The chain recombines TRBV9 with TRBJ2-1, with TRBD2 matching over 11 bases. CDR1 and CDR2 (germline): SGDLS, YYNGEE. The CDR3 consists of 18 residues. The ends lost 0 bases at V and 2 bases at J; junction bases unmatched: 7. The CDR3 loop reads CASSVGPPGLAAYNEQFF. The CDR3 region has the DNA TGTGCCAGCAGCGTAGGTCCCCCGGGACTAGCGGCCTACAATGAGCAGTTCTTC. The full variable domain, rest sourced from reference TRBV9 and TRBJ2-1, is DSGVTQTPKHLITATGQRVTLRCSPRSGDLSVYWYQQSLDQGLQFLIQYYNGEERAKGNILERFSAQQFPDLHSELNLSSLELGDSALYFCASSVGPPGLAAYNEQFFGPGTRLTVL.

The chain couples TRBV27 to TRBJ2-1; 7 nucleotides align to TRBD2. Losses at the gene ends were 3 bases for V and 9 bases for J; bases not matched to a gene: 5. The CDR3 consists of 13 residues. Germline V gene data show CDR1 as MNHEY and CDR2 as SMNVEV (reference sequence). The CDR3 DNA reads TGTGCCAGCAGTTTTCGCGGGAGTCCTGAGCAGTTCTTC. Its translation: CASSFRGSPEQFF.

The CDR3: CASSTVGANVLTF. DNA of the CDR3: TGTGCCAGTAGTACGGTTGGGGCCAACGTCCTGACTTTC. This chain links TRBV19 with TRBJ2-6; no firm D call. Germline CDR1 LNHDA, CDR2 SQIVND (reference sequence). The CDR3 runs to 13 residues. V lost 4 bases to trimming and J lost 3 bases, with 4 bases between them. Full variable domain (rest looked up from reference TRBV19 and TRBJ2-6): DGGITQSPKYLFRKEGQNVTLSCEQNLNHDAMYWYRQDPGQGLRLIYYSQIVNDFQKGDIAEGYSVSREKKESFPLTVTSAQKNPTAFYLCASSTVGANVLTFGAGSRLTVL.